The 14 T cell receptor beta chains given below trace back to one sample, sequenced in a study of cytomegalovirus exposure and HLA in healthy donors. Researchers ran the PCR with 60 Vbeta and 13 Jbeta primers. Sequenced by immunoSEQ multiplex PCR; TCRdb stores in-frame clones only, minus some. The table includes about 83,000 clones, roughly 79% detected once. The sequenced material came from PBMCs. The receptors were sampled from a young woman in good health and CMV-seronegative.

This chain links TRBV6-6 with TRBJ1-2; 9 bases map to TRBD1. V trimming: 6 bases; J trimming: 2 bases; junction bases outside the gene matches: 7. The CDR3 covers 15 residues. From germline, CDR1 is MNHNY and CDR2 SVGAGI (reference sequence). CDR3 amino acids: CASRAGTGMNYGYTF. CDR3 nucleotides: TGTGCCAGCAGGGCCGGGACAGGGATGAACTATGGCTACACCTTC.

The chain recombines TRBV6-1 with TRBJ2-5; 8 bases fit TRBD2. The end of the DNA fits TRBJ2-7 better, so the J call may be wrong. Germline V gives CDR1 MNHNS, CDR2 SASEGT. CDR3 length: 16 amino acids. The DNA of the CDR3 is TGTGCCAGCAGTGAACAACCCCCGGGACTAGGCTACGAGCAGTACTTC. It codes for CASSEQPPGLGYEQYF.

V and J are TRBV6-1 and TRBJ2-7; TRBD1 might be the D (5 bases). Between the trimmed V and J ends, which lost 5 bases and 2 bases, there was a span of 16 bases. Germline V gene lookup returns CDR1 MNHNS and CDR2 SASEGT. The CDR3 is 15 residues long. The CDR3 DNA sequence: TGTGCCAGCAGTACAGGACACCTTTCCCCCTACGAGCAGTACTTC. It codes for CASSTGHLSPYEQYF.

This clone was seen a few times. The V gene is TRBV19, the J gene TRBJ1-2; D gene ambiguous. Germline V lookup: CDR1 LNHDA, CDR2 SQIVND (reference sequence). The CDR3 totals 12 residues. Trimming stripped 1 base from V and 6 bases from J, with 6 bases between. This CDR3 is CASSIGGHGYTF. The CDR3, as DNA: TGTGCCAGTAGTATAGGTGGGCATGGCTACACCTTC.

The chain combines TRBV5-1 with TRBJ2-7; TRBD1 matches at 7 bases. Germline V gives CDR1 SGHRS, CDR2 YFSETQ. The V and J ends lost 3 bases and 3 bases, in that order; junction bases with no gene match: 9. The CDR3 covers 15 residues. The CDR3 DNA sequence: TGCGCCAGCAGCTCGAATACTAACAGGGGCTACGAGCAGTACTTC. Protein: CASSSNTNRGYEQYF. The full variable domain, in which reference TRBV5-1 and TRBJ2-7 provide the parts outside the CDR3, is KAGVTQTPRYLIKTRGQQVTLSCSPISGHRSVSWYQQTPGQGLQFLFEYFSETQRNKGNFPGRFSGRQFSNSRSEMNVSTLELGDSALYLCASSSNTNRGYEQYFGPGTRLTVT.

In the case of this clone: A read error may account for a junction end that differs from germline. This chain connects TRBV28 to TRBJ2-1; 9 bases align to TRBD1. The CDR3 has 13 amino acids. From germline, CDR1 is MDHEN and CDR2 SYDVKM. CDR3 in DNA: TGCCTAAGCTGGGACAGGGTACACAATGAGCAGTTCTTC. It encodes CLSWDRVHNEQFF.

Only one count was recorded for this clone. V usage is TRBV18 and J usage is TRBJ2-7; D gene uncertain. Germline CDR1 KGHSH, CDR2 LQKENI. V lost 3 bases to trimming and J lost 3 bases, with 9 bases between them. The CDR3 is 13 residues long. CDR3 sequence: CASSPWADYEQYF. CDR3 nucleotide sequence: TGTGCCAGCTCACCGTGGGCCGACTACGAGCAGTACTTC. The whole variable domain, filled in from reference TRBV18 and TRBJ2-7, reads NAGVMQNPRHLVRRRGQEARLRCSPMKGHSHVYWYRQLPEEGLKFMVYLQKENIIDESGMPKERFSAEFPKEGPSILRIQQVVRGDSAAYFCASSPWADYEQYFGPGTRLTVT.

Here the CDR3 DNA reads TGTGCCAGCAGCAAACCCACTCAAACTAGCGGAGACCCGAATTTTAACTACGAGCAGTACTTC. This codes for CASSKPTQTSGDPNFNYEQYF. The chain is built from TRBV21-1 and TRBJ2-7; TRBD2 is the table's D call and was not checked against the DNA. TRBV21-1 is described as a pseudogene. The CDR3 is 21 residues long.

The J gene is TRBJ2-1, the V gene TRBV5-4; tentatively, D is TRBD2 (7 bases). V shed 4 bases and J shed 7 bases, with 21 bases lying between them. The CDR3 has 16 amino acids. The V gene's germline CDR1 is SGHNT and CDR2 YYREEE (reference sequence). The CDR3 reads CASSPLSGGRLNEQFF. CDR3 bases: TGTGCCAGCAGCCCACTTTCCGGGGGGCGCCTAAATGAGCAGTTCTTC.

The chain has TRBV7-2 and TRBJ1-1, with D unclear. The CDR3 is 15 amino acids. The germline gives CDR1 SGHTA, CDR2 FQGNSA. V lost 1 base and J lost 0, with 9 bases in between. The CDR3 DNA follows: TGTGCCAGCAGCTTAGGAGGTGCGATGAACACTGAAGCTTTCTTT. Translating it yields CASSLGGAMNTEAFF.

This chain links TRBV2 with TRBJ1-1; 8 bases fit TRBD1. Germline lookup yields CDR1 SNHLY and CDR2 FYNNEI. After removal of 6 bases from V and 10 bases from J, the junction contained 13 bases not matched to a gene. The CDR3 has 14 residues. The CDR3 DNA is TGTGCCAGCAGGATGACAGGGGAGAAAGGAAGAGCTTTCTTT. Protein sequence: CASRMTGEKGRAFF.

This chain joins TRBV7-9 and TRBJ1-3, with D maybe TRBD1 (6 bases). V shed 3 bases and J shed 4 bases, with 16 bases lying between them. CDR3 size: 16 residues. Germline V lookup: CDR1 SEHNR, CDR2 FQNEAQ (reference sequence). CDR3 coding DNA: TGTGCCAGCAGCTTTCAAGGGGGGGTAGCCGGAAACACCATATATTTT. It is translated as CASSFQGGVAGNTIYF.

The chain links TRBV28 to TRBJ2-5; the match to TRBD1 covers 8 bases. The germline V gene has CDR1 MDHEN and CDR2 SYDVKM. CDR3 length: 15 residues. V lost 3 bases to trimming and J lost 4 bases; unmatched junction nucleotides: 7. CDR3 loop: CASSFTGGAGETQYF. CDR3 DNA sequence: TGTGCCAGCAGTTTTACAGGGGGAGCCGGAGAGACCCAGTACTTC.

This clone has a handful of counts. This chain's CDR3 is CASSLEEKQPQHF. CDR3 DNA sequence: TGTGCCAGCAGCTTGGAGGAGAAACAGCCCCAGCATTTT. This chain connects TRBV5-5 to TRBJ1-5; D is uncertain. Between the trimmed V and J ends, which lost 0 bases and 7 bases, there was a span of 8 bases. The CDR3 loop spans 13 amino acids. In germline, CDR1 is SGHKS, CDR2 YYEKEE (reference sequence).